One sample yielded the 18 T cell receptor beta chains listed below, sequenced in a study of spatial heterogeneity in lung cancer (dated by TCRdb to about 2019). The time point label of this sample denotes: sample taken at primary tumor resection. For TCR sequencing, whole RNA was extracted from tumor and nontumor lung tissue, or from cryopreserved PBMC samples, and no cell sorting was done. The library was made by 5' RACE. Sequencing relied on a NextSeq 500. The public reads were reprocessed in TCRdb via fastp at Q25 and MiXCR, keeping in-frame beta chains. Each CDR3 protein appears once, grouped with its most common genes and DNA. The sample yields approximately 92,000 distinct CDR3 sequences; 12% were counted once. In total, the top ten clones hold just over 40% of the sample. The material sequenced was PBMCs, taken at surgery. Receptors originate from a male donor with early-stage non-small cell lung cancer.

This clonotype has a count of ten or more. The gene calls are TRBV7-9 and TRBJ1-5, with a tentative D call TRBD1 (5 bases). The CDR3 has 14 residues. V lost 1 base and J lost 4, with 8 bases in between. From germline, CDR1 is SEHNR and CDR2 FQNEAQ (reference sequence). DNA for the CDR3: TGTGCCAGCAGCTTAGACAGGATTAATCAGCCCCAGCATTTT. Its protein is CASSLDRINQPQHF.

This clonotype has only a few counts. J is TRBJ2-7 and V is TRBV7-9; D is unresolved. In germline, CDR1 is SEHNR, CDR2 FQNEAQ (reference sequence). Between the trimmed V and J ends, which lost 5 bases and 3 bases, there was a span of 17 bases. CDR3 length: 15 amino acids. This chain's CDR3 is CASSPSGRADYEQYF. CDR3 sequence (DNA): TGTGCCAGCAGCCCCTCCGGCCGGGCTGACTACGAGCAGTACTTC.

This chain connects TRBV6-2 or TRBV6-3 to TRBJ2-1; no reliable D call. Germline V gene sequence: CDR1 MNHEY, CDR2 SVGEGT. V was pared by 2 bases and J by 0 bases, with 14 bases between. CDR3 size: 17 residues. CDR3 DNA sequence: TGTGCCAGCAGTTACGTCTTGCTAGTCCCCTCCTACAATGAGCAGTTCTTC. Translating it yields CASSYVLLVPSYNEQFF.

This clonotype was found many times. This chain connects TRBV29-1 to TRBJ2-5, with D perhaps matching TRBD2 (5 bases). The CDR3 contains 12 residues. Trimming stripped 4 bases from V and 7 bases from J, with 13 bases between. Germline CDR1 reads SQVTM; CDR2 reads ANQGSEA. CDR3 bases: TGCAGCGTTGCCGTCGGAGGACGGACCCAGTACTTC. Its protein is CSVAVGGRTQYF.

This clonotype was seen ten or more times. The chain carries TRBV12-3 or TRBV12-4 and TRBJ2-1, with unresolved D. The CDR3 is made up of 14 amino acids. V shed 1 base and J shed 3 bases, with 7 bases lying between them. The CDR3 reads CASSLGTHYNEQFF. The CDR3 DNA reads TGTGCCAGCAGTTTAGGGACCCACTACAATGAGCAGTTCTTC.

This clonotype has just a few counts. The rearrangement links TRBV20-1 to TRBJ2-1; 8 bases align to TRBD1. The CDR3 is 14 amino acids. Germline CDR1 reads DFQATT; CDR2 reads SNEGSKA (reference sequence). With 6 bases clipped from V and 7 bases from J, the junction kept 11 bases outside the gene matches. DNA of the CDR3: TGCAGTGCCGAAACAGGACAGGGCGGTAATGAGCAGTTCTTC. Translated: CSAETGQGGNEQFF.

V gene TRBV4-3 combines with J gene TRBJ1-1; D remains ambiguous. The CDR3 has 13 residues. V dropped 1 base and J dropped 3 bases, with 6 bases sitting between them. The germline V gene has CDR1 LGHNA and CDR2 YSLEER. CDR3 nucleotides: TGCGCCAGCAGCCAAGGCGGTTACACTGAAGCTTTCTTT. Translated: CASSQGGYTEAFF.

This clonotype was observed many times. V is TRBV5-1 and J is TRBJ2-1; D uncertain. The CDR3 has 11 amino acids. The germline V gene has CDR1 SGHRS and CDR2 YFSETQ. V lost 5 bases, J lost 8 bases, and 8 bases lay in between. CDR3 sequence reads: CASRTGDEQFF. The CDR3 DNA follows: TGCGCCAGCAGAACGGGCGATGAGCAGTTCTTC.

The CDR3 DNA reads TGTGCCAGCAGCTTGGTGAGGACAGGGTTCCACGAGCAGTACTTC. Protein: CASSLVRTGFHEQYF. The chain links TRBV5-6 to TRBJ2-7; TRBD1 matches 8 bases. After removal of 0 bases from V and 5 bases from J, the junction contained 7 bases not matched to a gene. There are 15 residues in the CDR3. CDR1 and CDR2 from the germline V gene are SGHDT and YYEEEE.

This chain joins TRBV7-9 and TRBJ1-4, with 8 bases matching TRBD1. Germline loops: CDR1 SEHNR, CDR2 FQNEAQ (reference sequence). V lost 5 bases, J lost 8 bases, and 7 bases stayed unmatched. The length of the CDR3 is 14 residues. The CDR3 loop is CASSQTGAGEKLFF. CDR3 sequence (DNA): TGTGCCAGCAGCCAGACAGGGGCGGGAGAAAAACTGTTTTTT.

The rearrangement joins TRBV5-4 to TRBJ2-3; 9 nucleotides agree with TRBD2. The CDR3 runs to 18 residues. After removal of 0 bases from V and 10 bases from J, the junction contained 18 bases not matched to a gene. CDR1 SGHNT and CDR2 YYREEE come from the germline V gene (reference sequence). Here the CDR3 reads CASSLGGRLAGKEGAQYF. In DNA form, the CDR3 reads TGTGCCAGCAGCTTGGGGGGGCGGCTAGCGGGAAAGGAGGGAGCGCAGTATTTT.

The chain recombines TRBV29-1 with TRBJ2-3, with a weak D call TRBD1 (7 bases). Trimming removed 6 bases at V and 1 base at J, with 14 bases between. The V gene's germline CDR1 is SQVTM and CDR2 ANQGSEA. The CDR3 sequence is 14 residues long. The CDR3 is CSVEGQFGTDTQYF. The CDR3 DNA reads TGCAGCGTGGAGGGACAGTTTGGCACAGATACGCAGTATTTT.

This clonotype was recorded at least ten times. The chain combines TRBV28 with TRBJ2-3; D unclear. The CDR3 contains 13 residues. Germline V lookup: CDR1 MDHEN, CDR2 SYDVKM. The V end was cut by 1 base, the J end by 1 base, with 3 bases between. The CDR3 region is CASSLLGTDTQYF. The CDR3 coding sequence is TGTGCCAGCAGTTTATTGGGCACAGATACGCAGTATTTT.

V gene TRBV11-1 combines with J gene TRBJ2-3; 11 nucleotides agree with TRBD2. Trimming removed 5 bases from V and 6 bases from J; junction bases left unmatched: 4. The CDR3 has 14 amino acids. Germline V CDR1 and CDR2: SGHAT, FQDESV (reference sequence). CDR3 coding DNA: TGTGCCAGCAGCCCTAGCGGGGGGCTGGATACGCAGTATTTT. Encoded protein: CASSPSGGLDTQYF.

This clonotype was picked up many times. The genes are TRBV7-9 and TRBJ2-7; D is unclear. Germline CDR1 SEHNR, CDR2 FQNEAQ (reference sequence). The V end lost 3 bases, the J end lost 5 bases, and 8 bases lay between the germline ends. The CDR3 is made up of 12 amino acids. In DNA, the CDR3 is TGTGCCAGCAGCTTTATCGGCCACGAGCAGTACTTC. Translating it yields CASSFIGHEQYF.

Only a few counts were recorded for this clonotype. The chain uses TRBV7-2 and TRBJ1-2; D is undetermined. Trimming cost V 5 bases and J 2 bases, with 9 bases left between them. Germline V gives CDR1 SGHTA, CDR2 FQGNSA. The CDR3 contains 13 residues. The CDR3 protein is CASSPGPNYGYTF. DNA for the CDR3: TGTGCCAGCAGCCCGGGCCCCAACTATGGCTACACCTTC.

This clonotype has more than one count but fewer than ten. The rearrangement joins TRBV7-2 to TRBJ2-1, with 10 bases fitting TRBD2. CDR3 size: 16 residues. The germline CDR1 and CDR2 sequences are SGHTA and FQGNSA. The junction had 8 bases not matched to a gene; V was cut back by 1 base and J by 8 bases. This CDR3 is CASSLVSLAGAYEQFF. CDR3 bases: TGTGCCAGCAGCTTAGTATCCCTAGCGGGAGCCTATGAGCAGTTCTTC.

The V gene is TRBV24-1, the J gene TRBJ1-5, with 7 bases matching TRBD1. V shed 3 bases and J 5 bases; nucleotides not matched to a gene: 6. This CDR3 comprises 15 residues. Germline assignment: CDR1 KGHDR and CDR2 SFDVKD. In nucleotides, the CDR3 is TGTGCCACCAGTGATACAGGGGCCTCGTATCAGCCCCAGCATTTT. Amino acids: CATSDTGASYQPQHF.